This TCR beta chain emerged from a study of tumor-infiltrating lymphocytes in oesophageal squamous cell carcinoma. This clonotype was observed a handful of times. Germline assignment: CDR1 SGHVS and CDR2 FQNEAQ. Trimming took 5 bases from V and 5 from J; bases not matched to a gene: 3. The CDR3 extends over 15 amino acids. TCRdb itself ran the PCR reads through MiXCR, one entry per CDR3 protein. Counted here are approximately 10,000 distinct CDR3 sequences, around 50% occurring once; the ten biggest clones make up under 20%. The source material was esophageal tumor tissue. This clonotype was sampled from a female donor with esophageal squamous cell carcinoma. The chain employs TRBV7-8 and TRBJ2-1; TRBD2 matches 13 bases. CDR3 in amino acids: CASSHGTSGDNEQFF. For the CDR3, the DNA is TGTGCCAGCAGCCATGGGACTAGCGGGGACAATGAGCAGTTCTTC.